This paragraph reports one T cell receptor beta chain. Its antigen is unknown. Profiling relied on immunoSEQ multiplex PCR, and the TCRdb table lists in-frame clones only, not all of them. The table includes 70,000 to 95,000 clones, over 85% detected once. Trimming took 4 bases from V and 1 from J, leaving 3 bases between them. The CDR3 spans 13 residues. The V gene's germline CDR1 is KGHDR and CDR2 SFDVKD. The sample originates from a study of T cell responses to AZD1222 COVID-19 vaccine. Across the whole study: It was second doses at about 4 or about 12 weeks that were pooled.

Findings of the study overall: The donors showed a predominance of white British ancestry and of females, with possible underestimation of clonal diversity. Of spike-specific TCRs, nearly half reportedly target regions left unmutated in variants. Of the AZD1222 recipients, only 5 or 6 were seropositive at baseline.

The sequencing here drew on peripheral blood, taken on day 0 of AZD1222 vaccination. The chain combines TRBV24-1 with TRBJ2-2; D remains unclear. The clonotype originates from an adult in good health. Here the CDR3 reads CATSDQNTGELFF. In DNA, the CDR3 is TGTGCCACCAGTGACCAGAACACCGGGGAGCTGTTTTTT.